This T cell receptor beta chain was obtained from a study of blood T cell repertoires in COVID-19. TCRdb's copy holds only in-frame clones and misses some; the assay was immunoSEQ multiplex PCR. There are 450,000 to 500,000 clones in the sample; roughly 90% occur only once, and 0.65% to 0.9% lies in the top ten. The CDR3 contains 14 residues. Deletions cut 4 bases from V and 8 bases from J, with 17 bases between. CDR1 is LGHDT and CDR2 is YNNKEL in the germline V gene (reference sequence). The sequencing sample was made of PBMCs or T cells enriched from blood (not recorded which). The gene calls are TRBV3-1 (or the pseudogene TRBV3-2) and TRBJ1-2, with a tentative D call TRBD1 (5 bases). The clonotype originates from a woman in her late teens or twenties who had recovered from COVID-19. CDR3 sequence reads: CASSPSGGDLGYTF. The CDR3 DNA sequence: TGTGCCAGCAGCCCGTCGGGGGGGGATTTGGGCTACACCTTC.